The clone carrying this T cell receptor beta chain was counted ten times or more. The data belong to a study of T cells of healthy individuals. TCRdb re-derived calls from the 5' RACE reads in MiXCR, one entry per CDR3 protein. The data contain about 100,000 distinct CDR3 sequences, approximately 15% of them singletons. CDR1 is SQVTM and CDR2 is ANQGSEA in the germline V gene. The CDR3 has 15 residues. Deletions cut 4 bases from V and 2 bases from J, with 15 bases between. This TCR was sampled from a human donor in good health. The genes are TRBV29-1 and TRBJ1-3; TRBD1 might be the D (6 bases). CDR3 sequence: CSVAQGKDPGNTIYF. DNA for the CDR3: TGCAGCGTTGCTCAGGGGAAAGATCCTGGAAACACCATATATTTT.